What follows are 18 T cell receptor beta chains derived from one specimen sequenced in a study of T-cell reconstitution after alpha-beta-depleted transplantation in children. The authors prepared the TCRbeta library with unique molecular identifiers. Each CDR3 protein gets one entry after TCRdb re-called the PCR reads with MiXCR. Of a few hundred thousand distinct CDR3 sequences listed, 10% were seen once; the top ten hold under 3%. The material was PBMCs from the stem cell graft donor, obtained from the stem cell graft. All receptors come from a human donor who donated a stem cell graft to a child with acute lymphoblastic leukemia.

In this sample, this clonotype turned up a few times. The chain has TRBV12-3 or TRBV12-4 and TRBJ2-1, with 9 bases identical to TRBD2. Trimming cost V 3 bases and J 10 bases; bases outside gene matches: 7. This CDR3 is 14 amino acids long. CDR3 in amino acids: CASSLREGLGEQFF. The CDR3 region has the DNA TGTGCCAGCAGTTTGCGGGAGGGCCTCGGCGAGCAGTTCTTC.

This clonotype has only a few counts. The chain combines TRBV5-1 with TRBJ2-7, with 7 positions matching TRBD1. V lost 4 bases, J lost 3 bases, and 7 bases stayed unmatched. Germline loops: CDR1 SGHRS, CDR2 YFSETQ. This CDR3 spans 14 amino acids. The CDR3: CASSVTGELYEQYF. The CDR3 DNA reads TGCGCCAGCAGCGTCACAGGGGAACTCTACGAGCAGTACTTC.

The chain couples TRBV3-1 to TRBJ2-3, with D unresolved. CDR1 and CDR2 from the germline V gene are LGHDT and YNNKEL (reference sequence). The CDR3 is 13 residues long. Trimming pared 7 bases from V and 1 base from J, leaving 9 bases between. The CDR3 is CASTTSRTDTQYF. The CDR3 coding sequence is TGTGCCAGCACCACATCGCGCACAGATACGCAGTATTTT.

This clonotype was seen ten or more times. This chain uses TRBV2 with TRBJ2-3; D is undetermined. Germline V gives CDR1 SNHLY, CDR2 FYNNEI. The CDR3 has 14 amino acids. V was pared by 5 bases and J by 6 bases, with 15 bases between. The CDR3 DNA sequence: TGTGCCAGCAGTTACTCCGGGCCTACGGATACGCAGTATTTT. The encoded protein is CASSYSGPTDTQYF.

This clonotype was recorded a few times. V and J are TRBV19 and TRBJ2-3; D call uncertain. CDR3 length: 14 amino acids. CDR1 LNHDA and CDR2 SQIVND come from the germline V gene (reference sequence). The V gene lost 3 bases and the J gene lost 0 bases, with 7 bases spanning the gap. CDR3 in DNA: TGTGCCAGTAGTATCGGACCTAGCACAGATACGCAGTATTTT. Its translation: CASSIGPSTDTQYF.

This rearrangement joins TRBV29-1 to TRBJ2-7, with D perhaps being TRBD1 or TRBD2 (6 bases each). Germline V gives CDR1 SQVTM, CDR2 ANQGSEA. V was clipped by 5 bases and J by 6 bases, with 11 bases between them. CDR3 size: 11 residues. In DNA, the CDR3 is TGCAGCGTTCGGGGGCGCGGCGAGCAGTACTTC. Amino acid sequence: CSVRGRGEQYF.

The chain combines TRBV27 with TRBJ2-7; 8 bases agree with TRBD1. V dropped 4 bases and J dropped 1; count of bases not matched to a gene: 9. The germline CDR1 and CDR2 sequences are MNHEY and SMNVEV (reference sequence). CDR3 length equals 16 residues. CDR3 protein: CASSSSLGQVSYEQYF. The CDR3 coding sequence is TGTGCCAGCAGTTCATCCTTGGGACAGGTGTCCTACGAGCAGTACTTC.

The sample holds many counts of this clonotype. V usage is TRBV20-1 and J usage is TRBJ1-2, with D possibly being TRBD1 (5 bases). CDR3 length: 15 residues. The V end lost 0 bases, the J end lost 4 bases, and 15 bases lay between the germline ends. Germline V lookup: CDR1 DFQATT, CDR2 SNEGSKA (reference sequence). CDR3: CSARDPTLGLYGYTF. The DNA for the CDR3 is TGCAGTGCTAGAGATCCCACTCTGGGACTCTATGGCTACACCTTC.

This clonotype has just a few counts. V and J are TRBV6-5 and TRBJ2-2; 11 positions agree with TRBD2. The CDR3 is 15 amino acids. The V gene end was trimmed by 4 bases and the J gene end by 7 bases; junction bases not matched to a gene: 5. The germline V gene has CDR1 MNHEY and CDR2 SVGAGI. CDR3 protein: CASSFSGRAGGELFF. CDR3 coding DNA: TGTGCCAGCAGTTTTAGCGGGAGGGCAGGCGGGGAGCTGTTTTTT.

V usage is TRBV3-1 and J usage is TRBJ2-1; 9 bases agree with TRBD2. V gave up 4 bases and J gave up 7 bases; unmatched junction bases: 8. Germline CDR1 reads LGHDT; CDR2 reads YNNKEL (reference sequence). CDR3 length: 15 amino acids. The CDR3 DNA reads as TGTGCCAGCAGCCCTACGAGCGGGAGGAGTAATGAGCAGTTCTTC. Translation gives CASSPTSGRSNEQFF.

This clonotype has more than one count but fewer than ten. The chain combines TRBV4-2 with TRBJ1-6; 7 nucleotides agree with TRBD1. Germline assignment: CDR1 LGHNA and CDR2 YNFKEQ. This CDR3 spans 16 amino acids. V trimming: 0 bases; J trimming: 8 bases; junction bases outside the gene matches: 7. For the CDR3, the DNA is TGTGCCAGCAGCCAAGATGGGCAGGGGGTAGATTCACCCCTCCACTTT. Translating it yields CASSQDGQGVDSPLHF.

Many counts were recorded for this clonotype. The DNA of the CDR3 is TGTGCCAGCAGCACTCGCACCGGACACCAAAGCACAGATACGCAGTATTTT. Translation gives CASSTRTGHQSTDTQYF. The chain uses TRBV12-3 or TRBV12-4 and TRBJ2-3; TRBD1 is a possible D gene (5 bases). This CDR3 contains 17 residues. V lost 6 bases and J lost 0, with 19 bases in between.

V gene TRBV7-2 combines with J gene TRBJ2-1; D remains unclear. The CDR3 covers 15 residues. Germline loops: CDR1 SGHTA, CDR2 FQGNSA. Trimming removed 0 bases from V and 0 bases from J, with 6 bases in between. The CDR3 DNA reads TGTGCCAGCAGCTTAGCCCCGGCCTCCTACAATGAGCAGTTCTTC. Its translation: CASSLAPASYNEQFF. Combining the CDR3 with reference TRBV7-2 and TRBJ2-1 gives the whole variable domain GAGVSQSPSNKVTEKGKDVELRCDPISGHTALYWYRQSLGQGLEFLIYFQGNSAPDKSGLPSDRFSAERTGGSVSTLTIQRTQQEDSAVYLCASSLAPASYNEQFFGPGTRLTVL.

This clonotype was recorded many times. This rearrangement joins TRBV12-3 or TRBV12-4 to TRBJ1-1, with 8 bases matching TRBD1. V trimming: 5 bases; J trimming: 4 bases; junction bases outside the gene matches: 6. This CDR3 region has 14 residues. The CDR3: CASSPQGGVTEAFF. The CDR3 DNA follows: TGTGCCAGCAGTCCACAGGGGGGGGTCACTGAAGCTTTCTTT.

This clonotype was counted ten times or more. J is TRBJ1-2 and V is TRBV2, with 8 bases aligning to TRBD1. The CDR3 consists of 11 residues. Germline CDR1 and CDR2: SNHLY and FYNNEI. The ends lost 9 bases at V and 8 bases at J; junction bases unmatched: 5. The DNA of the CDR3 is TGTGCCAGGGAGGACAGGGACGGCTACACCTTC. Translated, it gives CAREDRDGYTF. The full variable domain, rest sourced from reference TRBV2 and TRBJ1-2, is EPEVTQTPSHQVTQMGQEVILRCVPISNHLYFYWYRQILGQKVEFLVSFYNNEISEKSEIFDDQFSVERPDGSNFTLKIRSTKLEDSAMYFCAREDRDGYTFGSGTRLTVV.

The gene calls are TRBV27 and TRBJ1-1; D possibly corresponds to TRBD1 (6 bases). Germline-derived CDR1 and CDR2 are MNHEY and SMNVEV (reference sequence). The CDR3 is 16 amino acids. The V end was cut by 6 bases, the J end by 3 bases, with 20 bases between. The CDR3 nucleotides are TGTGCCAGCAGCCGCGCCTCCCCCGGGGGCCACACTGAAGCTTTCTTT. Translation gives CASSRASPGGHTEAFF.

A few counts support this clonotype. The chain links TRBV20-1 to TRBJ2-3, with a tentative D call TRBD2 (7 bases). The CDR3 is made up of 14 amino acids. Trimming pared 6 bases from V and 0 bases from J, leaving 13 bases between. In germline, CDR1 is DFQATT, CDR2 SNEGSKA (reference sequence). This chain's CDR3 is CSAGGAYSTDTQYF. For the CDR3, the DNA is TGCAGTGCGGGGGGGGCGTATAGCACAGATACGCAGTATTTT.

This clonotype was counted only a few times. V usage is TRBV5-5 and J usage is TRBJ1-5; unclear D gene. In germline, CDR1 is SGHKS, CDR2 YYEKEE (reference sequence). The CDR3 runs to 12 residues. Trimming took 0 bases from V and 11 from J, leaving 9 bases between them. The DNA for the CDR3 is TGTGCCAGCAGCTTGGACAGCAGGACCCAGCATTTT. Translated: CASSLDSRTQHF.